The following is a T cell receptor (beta chain) sequence with its context. What it recognizes is unknown. This sample was included in a study of CD8+ T cells in alopecia areata. Study-wide background: Tofacitinib lasted 6 to 18 months, then 6 months off drug. By percentage of affected scalp area, the severity of treated patients was scored.

Germline V gene sequence: CDR1 SQVTM, CDR2 ANQGSEA. The CDR3 spans 14 residues. With 3 bases removed from V and 1 base from J, the gap between germline ends came to 9 bases. Study-wide results and caveats: Mice gave a clearer picture of TCR sharing than patients did, possibly for HLA-related reasons. Many expanded lesional clones persisted during tofacitinib (in both scalp and blood).

cDNA serving as the sequencing template came from extracted, reverse transcribed RNA. The protocol was immunoSEQ multiplex PCR, while the TCRdb copy is restricted to in-frame clones and leaves out a portion. In the table there are 200,000 or so clones, 35% to 40% of which are singletons. Treatment reported: oral pan-JAK inhibitor, 5-10 mg twice daily. The source of this sequence is a human donor with alopecia areata. The chain links TRBV29-1 to TRBJ2-2; D not certain. The source material was CD4+ T cells sorted from blood, sampled at roughly week 30, from a patient treated with tofacitinib. This chain's CDR3 is CSVEVQENTGELFF. The CDR3 coding sequence is TGCAGCGTTGAGGTGCAGGAGAACACCGGGGAGCTGTTTTTT.